Below are 15 T cell receptor beta chains sequenced from a single sample in a study of CD8+ T cells in alopecia areata. Treatment indicated: oral pan-JAK inhibitor, 5-10 mg twice daily. The sequencing template was cDNA reverse transcribed from extracted RNA. The repertoire was sequenced with immunoSEQ multiplex PCR; TCRdb's copy has only in-frame clones and lacks some. There are around 190,000 clones in the sample; 64% occur only once, and around 4% lies in the top ten. The sample here was CD4+ T cells sorted from blood, taken at week 4, from a patient treated with tofacitinib. Receptor source: a human donor with alopecia areata.

This chain uses TRBV19 with TRBJ1-1; the match to TRBD1 covers 7 bases. Germline V gene sequence: CDR1 LNHDA, CDR2 SQIVND (reference sequence). The CDR3 has 14 amino acids. With V trimmed by 5 bases and J by 2 bases, 5 bases remained unmatched. The CDR3 nucleotides read TGTGCCAGTAGTTACGACAGGGTTAACACTGAAGCTTTCTTT. Protein product: CASSYDRVNTEAFF. Based on the CDR3 plus reference TRBV19 and TRBJ1-1, the full variable domain is DGGITQSPKYLFRKEGQNVTLSCEQNLNHDAMYWYRQDPGQGLRLIYYSQIVNDFQKGDIAEGYSVSREKKESFPLTVTSAQKNPTAFYLCASSYDRVNTEAFFGQGTRLTVV.

This chain joins TRBV10-3 and TRBJ2-1; tentatively, D is TRBD1 (5 bases). The CDR3 runs 15 residues. The germline V gene encodes CDR1 ENHRY and CDR2 SYGVKD. V lost 1 base, J lost 7 bases, and 14 bases lay in between. The CDR3 DNA reads as TGTGCCATCAGTGAGTGGGGCCCGGACAAGAATGAGCAGTTCTTC. Protein: CAISEWGPDKNEQFF.

The chain recombines TRBV14 with TRBJ2-5; 7 positions match TRBD2. CDR1 is SGHDN and CDR2 is FVKESK in the germline V gene. The V and J ends lost 3 bases and 5 bases, in that order; junction bases with no gene match: 6. This CDR3 is built from 14 residues. The CDR3 DNA sequence: TGTGCCAGCAGCCACCCAAGCGGGGTGGAGACCCAGTACTTC. It specifies CASSHPSGVETQYF.

The table lists this clone with a few counts. The V call is TRBV4-1, the J call TRBJ1-5; no definite D call. Germline lookup yields CDR1 MGHRA and CDR2 YSYEKL. With 1 base removed from V and 1 base from J, the gap between germline ends came to 11 bases. This CDR3 is built from 16 residues. This chain's CDR3 is CASSQAASPSNQPQHF. The CDR3 DNA sequence: TGCGCCAGCAGCCAAGCAGCGTCACCGAGCAATCAGCCCCAGCATTTT.

This chain uses TRBV29-1 with TRBJ1-2; unclear D gene. V dropped 4 bases and J dropped 10 bases, with 13 bases sitting between them. CDR3 length: 11 amino acids. Germline lookup yields CDR1 SQVTM and CDR2 ANQGSEA. CDR3 sequence (DNA): TGCAGCGTTGTGCGATTGGAGTCCTACACCTTC. Translating it yields CSVVRLESYTF.

This clone has only a few counts. This chain links TRBV7-2 with TRBJ2-7, with 7 bases identical to TRBD2. Germline V lookup: CDR1 SGHTA, CDR2 FQGNSA. V dropped 5 bases and J dropped 2; count of bases not matched to a gene: 6. This CDR3 contains 14 residues. CDR3 sequence: CASSMSGTTYEQYF. The CDR3 nucleotides read TGTGCCAGCAGCATGTCGGGGACTACCTACGAGCAGTACTTC.

This clone was counted a few times. V gene TRBV30 combines with J gene TRBJ2-1; no firm D call. The germline V and J ends were trimmed by 6 bases and 11 bases, with 14 bases remaining between them. This CDR3 contains 11 residues. Per the germline V gene, CDR1 is GTSNPN and CDR2 is SVGIG (reference sequence). The CDR3 DNA reads as TGTGCCTGCCGGTTGAACGGCCAGCAGTTCTTC. Translation: CACRLNGQQFF.

The chain employs TRBV30 and TRBJ1-6, with 8 positions matching TRBD1. Germline lookup yields CDR1 GTSNPN and CDR2 SVGIG (reference sequence). The length of the CDR3 is 18 residues. Losses at the gene ends were 1 base for V and 0 bases for J; bases not matched to a gene: 8. CDR3 residues: CAWSAIRGQSSYNSPLHF. CDR3 in DNA: TGTGCCTGGAGTGCAATCAGGGGGCAGAGCTCCTATAATTCACCCCTCCACTTT.

There are a few counts of this clone. An end of the junction differs from the germline gene, which may be a read error. The gene calls are TRBV19 and TRBJ1-2, with D unclear. Germline CDR1 is LNHDA and CDR2 is SQIVND (reference sequence). The CDR3 covers 11 residues. The CDR3 spells CASSLEYGYTF. DNA of the CDR3: TGTGCCAGTAGTCTAGAATATGGCTACACCTTC.

This clone has only a few counts. The genes are TRBV23-1 and TRBJ2-6; D perhaps matches TRBD1 (6 bases). TRBV23-1 is designated an ORF whose function remains uncertain. V was clipped by 2 bases and J by 0 bases, with 20 bases between them. The CDR3 contains 20 residues. The CDR3, as DNA: TGCGCCAGCAGTCAACCCCCGGCCGGACAGATCGACTCTGGGGCCAACGTCCTGACTTTC. It yields the protein CASSQPPAGQIDSGANVLTF.

This chain links TRBV29-1 with TRBJ1-2; D is possibly TRBD1 (6 bases). Germline CDR1 and CDR2: SQVTM and ANQGSEA. Between the trimmed V and J ends, which lost 6 bases and 3 bases, there was a span of 14 bases. The CDR3 loop spans 13 amino acids. As DNA, the CDR3 is TGCAGCGTCTTCAAAGGGGGGGACTATGGCTACACCTTC. This translates into CSVFKGGDYGYTF.

CDR3 residues: CSVSREETGANVLTF. DNA of the CDR3: TGCAGCGTCTCTCGGGAGGAGACCGGGGCCAACGTCCTGACTTTC. The J gene is TRBJ2-6, the V gene TRBV29-1; 7 bases align to TRBD2. V trimming: 6 bases; J trimming: 4 bases; junction bases outside the gene matches: 9. Germline values: CDR1 SQVTM, CDR2 ANQGSEA. This CDR3 region has 15 residues.

The genes are TRBV5-6 and TRBJ2-3; D call uncertain. Germline V gene sequence: CDR1 SGHDT, CDR2 YYEEEE. CDR3 length equals 13 residues. Trimming pared 1 base from V and 6 bases from J, leaving 9 bases between. The CDR3, as DNA: TGTGCCAGCAGCTTGATTGGATGGGATACGCAGTATTTT. It codes for CASSLIGWDTQYF.

As regards this clone: Other DNA sequences in this specimen translate into the identical CDR3. This sequence joins TRBV29-1 and TRBJ2-7, with D unclear. V lost 2 bases and J 2 bases, leaving 4 bases between the germline ends. CDR3 length: 11 residues. Germline-derived CDR1 and CDR2 are SQVTM and ANQGSEA. The CDR3 region has the DNA TGCAGCGTTGAACGCGCCTACGAGCAGTACTTC. This encodes CSVERAYEQYF.

This clone was seen more than once but under ten times. As DNA, the CDR3 is TGTGCCAGCAGTTACTTGGGAATTGGCCAAGAGACCCAGTACTTC. Its translation is CASSYLGIGQETQYF. The chain has TRBV6-5 and TRBJ2-5; no definite D call. CDR3 size: 15 residues. V lost 1 base and J lost 1, with 10 bases in between. The germline gives CDR1 MNHEY, CDR2 SVGAGI.